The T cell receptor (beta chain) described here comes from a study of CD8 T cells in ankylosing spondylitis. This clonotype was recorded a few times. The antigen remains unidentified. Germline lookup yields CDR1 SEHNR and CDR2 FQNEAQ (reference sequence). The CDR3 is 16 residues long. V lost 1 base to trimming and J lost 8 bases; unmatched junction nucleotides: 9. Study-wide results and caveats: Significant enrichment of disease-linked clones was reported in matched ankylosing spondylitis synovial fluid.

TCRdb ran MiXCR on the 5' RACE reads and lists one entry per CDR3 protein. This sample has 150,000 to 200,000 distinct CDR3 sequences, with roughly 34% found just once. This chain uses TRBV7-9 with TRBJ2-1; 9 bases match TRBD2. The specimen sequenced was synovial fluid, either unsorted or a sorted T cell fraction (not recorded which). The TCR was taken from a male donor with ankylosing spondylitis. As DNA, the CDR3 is TGTGCCAGCAGCTTAGTGGGCGGGAGGGCCTCTTATGAGCAGTTCTTC. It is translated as CASSLVGGRASYEQFF.